This T cell receptor (beta chain) was sequenced for a study of blood T cell repertoires in COVID-19. Per the authors' pipeline: Amplification from reference gene primers served as the basis for estimated nucleated cell counts. Profiling relied on immunoSEQ multiplex PCR, and the TCRdb table lists in-frame clones only, not all of them. V, J and clone size derive from that table, while D and trimming were established from the DNA sequence. The sample holds 180,000 or so clones, 87% seen once. The V gene lost 1 base and the J gene lost 7 bases, with 11 bases spanning the gap. The CDR3 spans 15 residues. From germline, CDR1 is SEHNR and CDR2 FQNEAQ (reference sequence).

The specimen was peripheral blood. The receptor comes from a woman aged 45-65 years with acute or convalescent COVID-19. V and J are TRBV7-9 and TRBJ1-6; D remains ambiguous. DNA of the CDR3: TGTGCCAGCAGCTTAGGGTCACAGAGAAATTCACCCCTCCACTTT. The encoded protein is CASSLGSQRNSPLHF.